This T cell receptor beta chain is drawn from a study of T cell repertoires in cytomegalovirus infection. Study in general: From public TCR beta signatures came an indication of both CMV infection and matching HLA type. Study outcomes and limitations: The study identified carriers of CMV plus the relevant HLA from cumulative public TCR beta family frequency.

TCRdb processed the reads anew with MiXCR; each CDR3 protein has one entry. The repertoire holds fewer than 550,000 distinct CDR3 sequences, under 40% seen once, with roughly an eighth in the top ten. This CDR3 has 16 amino acids. Germline CDR1 and CDR2: DFQATT and SNEGSKA (reference sequence). V gave up 3 bases and J gave up 0 bases, with 12 bases separating them. This clonotype was counted only a few times. Its target is not known. Sequenced input: PBMCs. The chain couples TRBV20-1 to TRBJ2-6; no definite D call. This receptor was identified in a human donor in good health (CMV status not recorded). Some clones in this sample may be carry-over from other donors' samples. The CDR3 bases are TGCAGTGCTAGGGCGGTTCTCCGCTCTGGGGCCAACGTCCTGACTTTC. Amino acids: CSARAVLRSGANVLTF.